Here is one TCR beta chain with its context. In the authors' workflow: The authors estimated nucleated cell counts from reference gene primer amplification. Profiling relied on immunoSEQ multiplex PCR, and the TCRdb table lists in-frame clones only, not all of them. From that table come the V and J calls and clone size; the DNA was used to work out D and trimming. Here the sample spans about 310,000 clones, roughly nine tenths being singletons. The data stem from a study of blood T cell repertoires in COVID-19. Study details: Italy, Spain and the United States were the sources of the convalescent and acute COVID-19 samples. The analysed material was cDNA or gDNA that came from T cells, B-cell-depleted T cells, or PBMCs.

Seattle researchers signed up patients amid active infection and tracked them longitudinally. Trimming took 3 bases from V and 0 from J; bases not matched to a gene: 7. Germline CDR1 reads MGHDK; CDR2 reads SYGVNS. The CDR3 is 17 amino acids. The chain couples TRBV25-1 to TRBJ2-2; 7 bases are a match to TRBD1. The specimen sequenced was peripheral blood. The receptor comes from a woman between 25 and 40 years old with COVID-19, enrolled during active disease. CDR3 sequence reads: CASSDPHRGANTGELFF. DNA for the CDR3: TGTGCCAGCAGTGACCCCCACAGGGGAGCGAACACCGGGGAGCTGTTTTTT.